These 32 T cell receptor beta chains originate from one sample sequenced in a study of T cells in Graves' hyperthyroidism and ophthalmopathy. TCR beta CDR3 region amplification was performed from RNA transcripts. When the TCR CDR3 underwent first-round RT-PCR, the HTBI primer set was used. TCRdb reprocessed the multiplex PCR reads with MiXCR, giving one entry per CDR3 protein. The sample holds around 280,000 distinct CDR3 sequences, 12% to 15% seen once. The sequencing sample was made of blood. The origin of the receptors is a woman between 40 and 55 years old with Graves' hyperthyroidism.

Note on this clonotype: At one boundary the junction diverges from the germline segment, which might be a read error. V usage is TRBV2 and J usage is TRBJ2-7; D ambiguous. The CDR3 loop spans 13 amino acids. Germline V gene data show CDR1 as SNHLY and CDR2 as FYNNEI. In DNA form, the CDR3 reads TGTGCAAGCAATTTTCAGAACTCCTACGAGCAGTACTTC. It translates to CASNFQNSYEQYF.

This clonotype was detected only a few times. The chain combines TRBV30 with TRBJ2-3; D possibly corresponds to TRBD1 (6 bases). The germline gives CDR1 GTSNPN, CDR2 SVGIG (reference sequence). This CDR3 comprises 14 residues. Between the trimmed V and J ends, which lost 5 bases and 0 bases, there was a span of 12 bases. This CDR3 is CAWGRTASTDTQYF. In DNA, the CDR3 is TGTGCCTGGGGAAGGACAGCTAGCACAGATACGCAGTATTTT.

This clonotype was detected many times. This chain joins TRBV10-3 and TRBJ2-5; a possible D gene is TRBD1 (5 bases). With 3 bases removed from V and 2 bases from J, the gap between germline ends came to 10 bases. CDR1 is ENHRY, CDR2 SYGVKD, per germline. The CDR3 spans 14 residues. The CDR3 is CAISDDSGQETQYF. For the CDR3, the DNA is TGTGCCATCAGTGATGACAGTGGTCAAGAGACCCAGTACTTC.

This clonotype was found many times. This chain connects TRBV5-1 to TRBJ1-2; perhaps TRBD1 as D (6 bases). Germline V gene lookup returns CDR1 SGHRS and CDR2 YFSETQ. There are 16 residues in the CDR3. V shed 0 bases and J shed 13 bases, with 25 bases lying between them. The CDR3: CASSLEGYQGTPPGTF. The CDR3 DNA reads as TGCGCCAGCAGCTTGGAAGGATACCAGGGGACTCCTCCAGGCACCTTC.

The CDR3, as DNA: TGTGCCAGCAGCTTAATTAGTGACAGCCGGGCCTACAATGAGCAGTTCTTC. This codes for CASSLISDSRAYNEQFF. The V call is TRBV13, the J call TRBJ2-1, with a weak D call TRBD1 (5 bases). V was cut by 2 bases and J by 2 bases, with 16 bases left in between. Germline CDR1 and CDR2: PRHDT and FYEKMQ (reference sequence). The CDR3 runs 17 residues.

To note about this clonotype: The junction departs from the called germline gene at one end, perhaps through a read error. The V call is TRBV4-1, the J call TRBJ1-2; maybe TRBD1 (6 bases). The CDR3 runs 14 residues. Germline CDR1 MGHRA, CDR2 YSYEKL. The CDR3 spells CGSSQTRGGYGYTF. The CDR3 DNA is TGCGGCAGCAGCCAAACAAGAGGGGGCTATGGCTACACCTTC.

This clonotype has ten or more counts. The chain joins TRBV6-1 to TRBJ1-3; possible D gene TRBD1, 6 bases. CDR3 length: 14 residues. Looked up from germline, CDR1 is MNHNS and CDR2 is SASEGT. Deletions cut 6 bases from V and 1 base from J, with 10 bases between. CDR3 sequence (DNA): TGTGCCAGCAGGAGGGGGACATCTGGAAACACCATATATTTT. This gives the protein CASRRGTSGNTIYF.

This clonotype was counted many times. CDR3 protein: CATSRTSSYEQYF. CDR3 DNA sequence: TGTGCCACCAGCAGAACAAGCTCCTACGAGCAGTACTTC. The chain joins TRBV15 to TRBJ2-7; D gene unclear. CDR1 and CDR2 (germline): LNHNV, YYDKDF (reference sequence). V lost 2 bases, J lost 0 bases, and 5 bases lay in between. The CDR3 extends over 13 amino acids.

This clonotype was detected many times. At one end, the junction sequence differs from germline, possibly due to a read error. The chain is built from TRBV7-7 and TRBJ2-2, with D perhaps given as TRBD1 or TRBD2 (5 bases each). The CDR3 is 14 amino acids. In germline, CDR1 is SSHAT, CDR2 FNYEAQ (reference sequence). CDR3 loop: CASSLSQGAGELFF. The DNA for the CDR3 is TGTGCTAGCAGCTTGAGTCAGGGAGCCGGGGAGCTGTTTTTT.

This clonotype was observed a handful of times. The CDR3 coding sequence is TGTGCCAGCAGTTTGTCAGGGGGCGGCTACACCTTC. It codes for CASSLSGGGYTF. The chain employs TRBV7-9 and TRBJ1-2, with 8 nucleotides matching TRBD1. V lost 6 bases, J lost 8 bases, and 5 bases stayed unmatched. Germline V gene sequence: CDR1 SEHNR, CDR2 FQNEAQ (reference sequence). CDR3 size: 12 residues.

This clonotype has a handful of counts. Here the CDR3 reads CASSPVAFGAGAYNEQFF. DNA for the CDR3: TGTGCCAGCAGCCCGGTAGCATTCGGAGCGGGAGCCTACAATGAGCAGTTCTTC. V usage is TRBV7-8 and J usage is TRBJ2-1; TRBD2 aligns across 8 bases. The CDR3 length is 18 residues. Germline V CDR1 and CDR2: SGHVS, FQNEAQ. V lost 5 bases and J lost 2; bases outside the gene matches: 14.

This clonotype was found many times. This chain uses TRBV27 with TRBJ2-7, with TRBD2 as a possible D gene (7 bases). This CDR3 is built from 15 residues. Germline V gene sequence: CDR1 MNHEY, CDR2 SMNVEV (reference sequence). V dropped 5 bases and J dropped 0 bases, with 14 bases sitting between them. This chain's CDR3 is CASSRGASSSYEQYF. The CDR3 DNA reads TGTGCCAGCAGTCGGGGGGCCTCCTCCTCCTACGAGCAGTACTTC.

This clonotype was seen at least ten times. The CDR3 loop is CASSVLGREPEAFF. As DNA, the CDR3 is TGTGCCAGCAGTGTACTAGGGCGCGAACCTGAAGCTTTCTTT. This chain connects TRBV2 to TRBJ1-1; D gene uncertain. This CDR3 comprises 14 residues. Germline loops: CDR1 SNHLY, CDR2 FYNNEI. Trimming cost V 4 bases and J 6 bases, with 15 bases left between them.

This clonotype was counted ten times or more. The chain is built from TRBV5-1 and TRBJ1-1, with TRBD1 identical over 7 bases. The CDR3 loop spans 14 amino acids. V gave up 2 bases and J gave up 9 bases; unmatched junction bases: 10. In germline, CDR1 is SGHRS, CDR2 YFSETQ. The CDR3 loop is CASSLTGTAAKAFF. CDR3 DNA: TGCGCCAGCAGCTTAACCGGGACAGCAGCCAAAGCTTTCTTT.

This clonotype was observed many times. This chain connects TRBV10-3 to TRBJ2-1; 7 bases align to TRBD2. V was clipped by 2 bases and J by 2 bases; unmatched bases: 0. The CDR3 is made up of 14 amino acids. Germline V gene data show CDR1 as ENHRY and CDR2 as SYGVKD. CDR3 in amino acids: CAISELAAYNEQFF. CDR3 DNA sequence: TGTGCCATCAGTGAGCTAGCGGCCTACAATGAGCAGTTCTTC.

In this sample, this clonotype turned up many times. The CDR3 DNA follows: TGTGCCAGCAGTTTCTCAAGGAATCCCACTGAAGCTTTCTTT. Translated: CASSFSRNPTEAFF. The chain employs TRBV27 and TRBJ1-1, with unresolved D. V was cut by 3 bases and J by 4 bases, with 12 bases left in between. The CDR3 is 14 amino acids. Germline CDR1 MNHEY, CDR2 SMNVEV (reference sequence).

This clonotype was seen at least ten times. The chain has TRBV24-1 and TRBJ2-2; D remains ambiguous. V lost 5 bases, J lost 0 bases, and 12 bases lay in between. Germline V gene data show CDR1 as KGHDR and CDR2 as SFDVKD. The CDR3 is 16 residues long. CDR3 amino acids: CATSAPSGSNTGELFF. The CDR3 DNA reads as TGTGCCACCAGTGCTCCCAGTGGGTCGAACACCGGGGAGCTGTTTTTT.

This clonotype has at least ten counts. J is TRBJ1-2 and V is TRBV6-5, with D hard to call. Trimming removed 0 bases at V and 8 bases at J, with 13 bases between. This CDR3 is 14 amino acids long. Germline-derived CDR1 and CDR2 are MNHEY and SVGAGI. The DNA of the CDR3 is TGTGCCAGCAGTTACTCGAGGAACAGCGGAGGCTACACCTTC. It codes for CASSYSRNSGGYTF.

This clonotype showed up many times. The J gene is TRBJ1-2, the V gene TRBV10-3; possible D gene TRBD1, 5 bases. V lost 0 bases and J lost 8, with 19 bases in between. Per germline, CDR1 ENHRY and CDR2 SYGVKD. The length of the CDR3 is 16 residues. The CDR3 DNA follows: TGTGCCATCAGTGAGTCGGGGCGGCGATTCAAGGGCGGCTACACCTTC. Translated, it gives CAISESGRRFKGGYTF.

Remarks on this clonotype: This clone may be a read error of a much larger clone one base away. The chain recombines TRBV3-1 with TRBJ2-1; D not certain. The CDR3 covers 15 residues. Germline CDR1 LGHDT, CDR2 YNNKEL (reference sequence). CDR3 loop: CVSSQTARSYNEQFF. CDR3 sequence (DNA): TGTGTCAGCAGCCAGACTGCCCGATCCTACAATGAGCAGTTCTTC.

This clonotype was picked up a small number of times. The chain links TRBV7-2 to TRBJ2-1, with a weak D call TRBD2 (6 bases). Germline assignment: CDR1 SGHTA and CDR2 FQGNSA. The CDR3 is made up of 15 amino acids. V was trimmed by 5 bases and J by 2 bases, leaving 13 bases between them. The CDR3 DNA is TGTGCCAGCAGCCCGGTAGCGGATACCTACAATGAGCAGTTCTTC. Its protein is CASSPVADTYNEQFF.

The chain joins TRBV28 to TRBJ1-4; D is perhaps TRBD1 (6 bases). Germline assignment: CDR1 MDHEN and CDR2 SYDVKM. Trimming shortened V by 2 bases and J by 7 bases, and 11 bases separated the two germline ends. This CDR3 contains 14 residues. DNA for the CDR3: TGTGCCAGCAGTTTAACGTTAGGGGGTGAAAAACTGTTTTTT. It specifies CASSLTLGGEKLFF.

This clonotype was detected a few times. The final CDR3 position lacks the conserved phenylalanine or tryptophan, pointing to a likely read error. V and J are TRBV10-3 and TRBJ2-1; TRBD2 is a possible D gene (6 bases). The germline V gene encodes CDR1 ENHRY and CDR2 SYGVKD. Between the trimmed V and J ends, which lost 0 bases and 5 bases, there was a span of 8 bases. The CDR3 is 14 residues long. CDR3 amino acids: CAISESTRNNEQFL. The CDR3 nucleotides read TGTGCCATCAGTGAGTCGACTAGAAACAATGAGCAGTTCCTC.

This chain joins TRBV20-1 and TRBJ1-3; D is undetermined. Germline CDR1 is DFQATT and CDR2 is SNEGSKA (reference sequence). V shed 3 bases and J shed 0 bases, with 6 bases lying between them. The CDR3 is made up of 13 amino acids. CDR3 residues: CSARPASGNTIYF. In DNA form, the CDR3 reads TGCAGTGCTAGGCCGGCCTCTGGAAACACCATATATTTT.

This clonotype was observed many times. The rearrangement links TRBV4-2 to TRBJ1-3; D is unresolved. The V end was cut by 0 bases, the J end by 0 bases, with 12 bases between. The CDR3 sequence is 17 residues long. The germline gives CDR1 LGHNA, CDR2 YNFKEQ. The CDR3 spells CASSQDRTQASGNTIYF. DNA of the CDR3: TGTGCCAGCAGCCAAGATAGGACCCAAGCCTCTGGAAACACCATATATTTT.

The CDR3 nucleotides are TGTGCCAGCAGCCCCCGAGTGCTAGCGGGAGGGTACTCTGCAGATACGCAGTATTTT. It encodes CASSPRVLAGGYSADTQYF. The chain couples TRBV7-9 to TRBJ2-3; TRBD2 aligns across 12 bases. The junction had 16 bases not matched to a gene; V was cut back by 5 bases and J by 4 bases. CDR3 length equals 19 residues. Germline CDR1 reads SEHNR; CDR2 reads FQNEAQ (reference sequence).

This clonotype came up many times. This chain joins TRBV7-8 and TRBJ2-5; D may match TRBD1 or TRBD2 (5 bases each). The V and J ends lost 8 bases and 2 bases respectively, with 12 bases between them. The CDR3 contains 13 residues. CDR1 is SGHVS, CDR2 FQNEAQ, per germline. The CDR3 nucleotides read TGTGCCAGCGCGAAGGGGAGACAAGAGACCCAGTACTTC. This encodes CASAKGRQETQYF.

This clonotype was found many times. Here the CDR3 DNA reads TGTGCCAGCAGCTTTGGACAGGGTCTTTATGGCTACACCTTC. Protein: CASSFGQGLYGYTF. The rearrangement joins TRBV7-2 to TRBJ1-2, with 8 positions matching TRBD1. V shed 3 bases, J shed 5 bases, and the junction held 5 bases outside the gene matches. Germline V gives CDR1 SGHTA, CDR2 FQGNSA. The length of the CDR3 is 14 residues.

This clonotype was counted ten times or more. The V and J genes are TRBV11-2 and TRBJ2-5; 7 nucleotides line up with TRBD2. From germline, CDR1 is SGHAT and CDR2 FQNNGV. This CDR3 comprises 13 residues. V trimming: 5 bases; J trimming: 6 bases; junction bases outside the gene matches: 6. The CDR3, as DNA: TGTGCCAGCAGCCGCGGGAGTTTGCAGACCCAGTACTTC. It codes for CASSRGSLQTQYF.

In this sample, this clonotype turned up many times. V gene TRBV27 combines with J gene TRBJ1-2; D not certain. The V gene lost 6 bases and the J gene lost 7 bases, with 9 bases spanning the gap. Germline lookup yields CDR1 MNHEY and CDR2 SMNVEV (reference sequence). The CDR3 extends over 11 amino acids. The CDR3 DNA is TGTGCCAGCAGGTCATACCTTGGCTACACCTTC. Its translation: CASRSYLGYTF.

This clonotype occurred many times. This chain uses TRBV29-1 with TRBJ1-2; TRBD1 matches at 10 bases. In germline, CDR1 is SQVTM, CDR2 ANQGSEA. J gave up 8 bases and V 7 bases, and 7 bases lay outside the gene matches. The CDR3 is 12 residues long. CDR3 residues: CSARTGGEGYTF. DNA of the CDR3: TGCAGCGCGCGGACAGGGGGTGAGGGCTACACCTTC.

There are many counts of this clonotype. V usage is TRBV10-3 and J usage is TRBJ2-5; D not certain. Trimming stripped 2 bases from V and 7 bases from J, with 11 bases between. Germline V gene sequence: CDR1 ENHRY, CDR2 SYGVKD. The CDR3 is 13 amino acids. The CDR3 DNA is TGTGCCATCAGTGAGAAGGAGCCTTGGACCCAGTACTTC. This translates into CAISEKEPWTQYF.